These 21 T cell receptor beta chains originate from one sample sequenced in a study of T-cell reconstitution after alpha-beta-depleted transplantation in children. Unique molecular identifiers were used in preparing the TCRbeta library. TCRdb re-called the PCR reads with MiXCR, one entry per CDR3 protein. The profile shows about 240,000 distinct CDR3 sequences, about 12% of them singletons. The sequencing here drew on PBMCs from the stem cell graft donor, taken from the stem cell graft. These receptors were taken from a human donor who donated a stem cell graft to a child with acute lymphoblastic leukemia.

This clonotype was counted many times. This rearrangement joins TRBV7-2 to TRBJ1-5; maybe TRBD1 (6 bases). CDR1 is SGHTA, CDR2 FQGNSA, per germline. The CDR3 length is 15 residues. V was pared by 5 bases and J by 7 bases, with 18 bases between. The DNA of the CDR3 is TGTGCCAGCAGCCCGATGGGACAAGGCGGACAGCCCCAGCATTTT. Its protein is CASSPMGQGGQPQHF.

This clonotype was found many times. CDR3 in amino acids: CASSEARKGQLTWGGYTF. The CDR3 coding sequence is TGTGCCAGCAGTGAAGCGCGTAAGGGACAGCTGACTTGGGGAGGCTACACCTTC. This rearrangement joins TRBV6-1 to TRBJ1-2; 7 bases are shared with TRBD1. This CDR3 is 18 amino acids long. V shed 0 bases, J shed 8 bases, and the junction held 18 bases outside the gene matches. The germline V gene encodes CDR1 MNHNS and CDR2 SASEGT.

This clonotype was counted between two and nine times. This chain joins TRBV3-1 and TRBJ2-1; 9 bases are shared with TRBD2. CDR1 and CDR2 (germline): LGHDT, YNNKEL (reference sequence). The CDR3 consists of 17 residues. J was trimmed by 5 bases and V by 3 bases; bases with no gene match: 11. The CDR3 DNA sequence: TGTGCCAGCAGCCAGAGGGCCGGGACTAGCTTCGACAATGAGCAGTTCTTC. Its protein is CASSQRAGTSFDNEQFF.

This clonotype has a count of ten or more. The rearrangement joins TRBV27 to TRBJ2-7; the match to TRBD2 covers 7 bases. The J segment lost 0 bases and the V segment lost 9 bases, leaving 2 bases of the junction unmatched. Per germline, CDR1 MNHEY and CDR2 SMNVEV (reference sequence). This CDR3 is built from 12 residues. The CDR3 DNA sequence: TGTGCCAGTAGGGACTACTCCTACGAGCAGTACTTC. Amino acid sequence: CASRDYSYEQYF.

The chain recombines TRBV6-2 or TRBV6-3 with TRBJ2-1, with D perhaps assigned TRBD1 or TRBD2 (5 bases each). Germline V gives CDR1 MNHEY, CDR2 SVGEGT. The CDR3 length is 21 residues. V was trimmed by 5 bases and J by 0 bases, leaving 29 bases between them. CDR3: CASSRPRDPDRVLSSYNEQFF. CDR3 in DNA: TGTGCCAGCAGTCGCCCCAGGGACCCCGATAGGGTCCTAAGCTCCTACAATGAGCAGTTCTTC.

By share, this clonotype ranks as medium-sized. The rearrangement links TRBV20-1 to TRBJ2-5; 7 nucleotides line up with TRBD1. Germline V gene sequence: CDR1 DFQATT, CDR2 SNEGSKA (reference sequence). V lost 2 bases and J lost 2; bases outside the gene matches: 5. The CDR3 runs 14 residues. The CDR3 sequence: CSARLARGQETQYF. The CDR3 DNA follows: TGCAGTGCTAGATTAGCCAGGGGGCAAGAGACCCAGTACTTC.

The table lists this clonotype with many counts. The CDR3 protein is CASSHRGQSSPLHF. CDR3 DNA sequence: TGTGCCAGCAGCCACAGGGGGCAGAGTTCACCCCTCCACTTT. This rearrangement joins TRBV3-1 to TRBJ1-6; 8 bases align to TRBD1. CDR3 length: 14 residues. CDR1 LGHDT and CDR2 YNNKEL come from the germline V gene (reference sequence). The V and J ends lost 3 bases and 9 bases, in that order; junction bases with no gene match: 4.

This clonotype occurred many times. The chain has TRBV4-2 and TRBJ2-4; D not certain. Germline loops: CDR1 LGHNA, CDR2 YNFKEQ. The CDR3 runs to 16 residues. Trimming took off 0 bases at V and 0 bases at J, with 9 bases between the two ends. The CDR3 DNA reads TGTGCCAGCAGCCAAGATCAGGTTTTAGCCAAAAACATTCAGTACTTC. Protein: CASSQDQVLAKNIQYF.

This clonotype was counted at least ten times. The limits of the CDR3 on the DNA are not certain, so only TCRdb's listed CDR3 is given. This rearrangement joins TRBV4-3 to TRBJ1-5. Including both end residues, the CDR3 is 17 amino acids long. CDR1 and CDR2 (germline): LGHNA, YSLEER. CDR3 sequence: CASSQELLRAAQQPQHF.

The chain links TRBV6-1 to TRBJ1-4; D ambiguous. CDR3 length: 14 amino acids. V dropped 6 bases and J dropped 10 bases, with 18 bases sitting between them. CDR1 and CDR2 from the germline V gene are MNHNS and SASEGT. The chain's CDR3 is CASRDREDWGKLFF. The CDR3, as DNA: TGTGCCAGCAGAGATCGGGAAGACTGGGGAAAACTGTTTTTT.

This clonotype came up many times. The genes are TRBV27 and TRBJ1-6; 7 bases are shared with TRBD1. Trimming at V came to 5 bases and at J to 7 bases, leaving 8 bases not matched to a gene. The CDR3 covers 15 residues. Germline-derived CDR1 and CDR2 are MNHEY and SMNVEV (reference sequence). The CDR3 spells CASSGRGRGNSPLHF. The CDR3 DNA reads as TGTGCCAGCAGTGGGAGGGGGCGAGGGAATTCACCCCTCCACTTT.

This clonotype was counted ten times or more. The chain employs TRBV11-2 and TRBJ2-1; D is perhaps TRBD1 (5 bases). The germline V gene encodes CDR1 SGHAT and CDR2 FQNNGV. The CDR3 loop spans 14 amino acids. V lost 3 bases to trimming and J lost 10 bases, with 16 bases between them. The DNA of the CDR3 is TGTGCCAGCAGCTTTAGCCCCAGGGTCGACGAGCAGTTCTTC. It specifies CASSFSPRVDEQFF.

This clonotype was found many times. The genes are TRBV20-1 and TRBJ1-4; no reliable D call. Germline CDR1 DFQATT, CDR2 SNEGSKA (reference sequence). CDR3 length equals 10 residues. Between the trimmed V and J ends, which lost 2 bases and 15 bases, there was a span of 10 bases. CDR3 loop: CSARKETLFF. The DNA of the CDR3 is TGCAGTGCTAGAAAGGAAACTTTGTTTTTT.

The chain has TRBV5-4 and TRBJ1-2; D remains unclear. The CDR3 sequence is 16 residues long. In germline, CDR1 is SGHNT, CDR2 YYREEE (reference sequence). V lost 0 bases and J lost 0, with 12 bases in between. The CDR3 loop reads CASSLDGRRTNYGYTF. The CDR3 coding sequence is TGTGCCAGCAGCTTGGACGGCCGGAGAACTAACTATGGCTACACCTTC.

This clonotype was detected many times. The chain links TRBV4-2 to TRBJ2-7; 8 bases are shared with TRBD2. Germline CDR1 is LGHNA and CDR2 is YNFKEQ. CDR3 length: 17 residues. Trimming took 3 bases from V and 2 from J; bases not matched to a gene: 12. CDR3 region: CASSHPLTRGLAYEQYF. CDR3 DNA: TGTGCCAGCAGCCACCCCCTAACCCGGGGACTAGCCTACGAGCAGTACTTC.

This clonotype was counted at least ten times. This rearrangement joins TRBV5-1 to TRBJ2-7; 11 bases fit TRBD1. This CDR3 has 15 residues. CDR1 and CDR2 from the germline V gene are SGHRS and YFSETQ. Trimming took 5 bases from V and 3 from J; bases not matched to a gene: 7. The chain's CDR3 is CASRRVGTGGYEQYF. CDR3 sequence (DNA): TGCGCCAGCAGGCGGGTCGGGACAGGGGGCTACGAGCAGTACTTC. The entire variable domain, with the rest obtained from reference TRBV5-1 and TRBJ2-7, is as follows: KAGVTQTPRYLIKTRGQQVTLSCSPISGHRSVSWYQQTPGQGLQFLFEYFSETQRNKGNFPGRFSGRQFSNSRSEMNVSTLELGDSALYLCASRRVGTGGYEQYFGPGTRLTVT.

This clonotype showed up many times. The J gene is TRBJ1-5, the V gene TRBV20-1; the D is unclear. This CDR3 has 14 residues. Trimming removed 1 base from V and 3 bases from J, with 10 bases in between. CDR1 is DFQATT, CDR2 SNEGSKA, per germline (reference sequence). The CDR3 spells CSARGPVLNQPQHF. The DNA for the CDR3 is TGCAGTGCTAGAGGGCCAGTCCTCAATCAGCCCCAGCATTTT.

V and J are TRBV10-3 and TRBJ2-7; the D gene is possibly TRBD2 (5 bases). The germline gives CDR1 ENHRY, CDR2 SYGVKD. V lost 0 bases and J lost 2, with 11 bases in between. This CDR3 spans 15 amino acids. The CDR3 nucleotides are TGTGCCATCAGTGAGTCCAGCGGTAGTCCCTACGAGCAGTACTTC. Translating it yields CAISESSGSPYEQYF.

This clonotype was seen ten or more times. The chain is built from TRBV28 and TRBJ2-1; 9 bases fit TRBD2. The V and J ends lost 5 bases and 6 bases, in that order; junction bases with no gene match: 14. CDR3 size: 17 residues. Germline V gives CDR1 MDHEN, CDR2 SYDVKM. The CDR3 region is CASSNLNPGTSSNEQFF. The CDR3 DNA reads TGTGCCAGCAGTAATCTAAACCCCGGGACTAGCAGCAATGAGCAGTTCTTC.

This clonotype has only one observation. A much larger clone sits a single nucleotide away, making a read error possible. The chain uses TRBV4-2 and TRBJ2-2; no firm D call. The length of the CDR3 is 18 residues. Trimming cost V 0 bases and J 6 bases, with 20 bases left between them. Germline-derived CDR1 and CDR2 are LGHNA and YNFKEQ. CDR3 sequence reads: CASSQDEMRRVDAGELFF. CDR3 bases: TGTGCCAGCAGCCAAGACGAAATGAGAAGGGTAGACGCCGGGGAGCTGTTTTTT.

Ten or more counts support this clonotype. This CDR3 is CATSRGPGLGTGELFF. In DNA form, the CDR3 reads TGTGCCACCAGCAGAGGACCAGGGTTGGGCACCGGGGAGCTGTTTTTT. V gene TRBV15 combines with J gene TRBJ2-2; tentative D call: TRBD1 (5 bases). Germline V gives CDR1 LNHNV, CDR2 YYDKDF (reference sequence). Between the trimmed V and J ends, which lost 1 base and 4 bases, there was a span of 13 bases. The CDR3 is made up of 16 amino acids.